A selection of T cell receptor beta chains follows, all from one sample in a study of blood T cell repertoires in COVID-19. Produced via immunoSEQ multiplex PCR; TCRdb's table is partial and in-frame only. The data show 500,000 or so clones, with about 85% seen just once and roughly 0.7% held by the top ten. The sample taken for sequencing was PBMCs or T cells enriched from blood (not recorded which). These receptors all stem from a woman aged 18-29 years who had recovered from COVID-19. The conserved cysteine and the conserved F or W are not part of the CDR3 here. Each record gives: V gene, J gene, D gene, CDR3 protein. The D gene is left open where the match is weak.

TRBV5-8	TRBJ1-2	NA	ASSLAGTGGYGYT
TRBV5-1	TRBJ2-1	TRBD2	ASSFGAGNEQF
TRBV5-4	TRBJ1-2	TRBD1	ASSLRDREGYT
TRBV30	TRBJ2-7	NA	AWSGGALYEQY
TRBV18	TRBJ1-1	TRBD1	ASSLDREAF
TRBV19	TRBJ2-2	TRBD1	ASQGAIRTGELF
TRBV3-1/TRBV3-2	TRBJ2-2	TRBD2	ASSSPGLANTGELF
TRBV6-5	TRBJ1-1	NA	ASNRGTEAF
TRBV2	TRBJ1-4	NA	ASSVTVNNEKLF
TRBV12-3/TRBV12-4	TRBJ2-4	NA	ASSFSRDIQY
TRBV12-5	TRBJ1-2	NA	ASGLVVSAGRLGYT
TRBV3-1/TRBV3-2	TRBJ1-1	NA	ASSQIVGAEAF
TRBV5-6	TRBJ1-3	NA	ASSFSVSGNTIY
TRBV3-1/TRBV3-2	TRBJ1-1	NA	ASSLLRDTEAF
TRBV6-5	TRBJ1-2	TRBD1	ASSYFAGTVYGYT
TRBV4-1	TRBJ2-7	NA	ASSQDGEEVPYEQY
TRBV5-1	TRBJ2-1	TRBD2	ASGKVGGSNNEQF
TRBV27	TRBJ2-7	NA	ASSSLSSYEQY
TRBV23-1	TRBJ2-5	TRBD2	ASQKPTSGVQETQY
TRBV5-6	TRBJ2-7	TRBD2	ASSLWTSGVYEQY
TRBV5-1	TRBJ1-3	NA	ASSLAGAQGNTIY
TRBV9	TRBJ2-1	NA	ASSAYSGTYNEQF
TRBV2	TRBJ1-3	TRBD1	ASSEMTGNGNTIY
TRBV25-1	TRBJ1-2	NA	ASSEGEDSYGYT
TRBV13	TRBJ2-7	NA	ASSPGPRIYEQY
TRBV11-2	TRBJ1-1	TRBD1	ASSLDRGLGTEAF
TRBV24-1	TRBJ2-5	NA	ATTPSGGPGQETQY
TRBV24-1	TRBJ2-3	NA	ATSSAPVDTQY
TRBV12-3/TRBV12-4	TRBJ1-2	TRBD1	ASSATGAYGYT
TRBV7-8	TRBJ2-3	NA	ASSLGGGTNTDTQY
TRBV5-1	TRBJ2-1	TRBD1	ASSRLTASGGNEQF
TRBV7-2	TRBJ1-5	NA	ASSSSGNQPQH
TRBV27	TRBJ2-2	NA	ASSLVTGHENTGELF
TRBV2	TRBJ2-7	TRBD2	ASSETARGAYEQY
TRBV2	TRBJ1-2	NA	ASSEEGQGTSYT
TRBV10-3	TRBJ2-5	TRBD2	AISDPGLAGTQETQY
TRBV6-5	TRBJ2-1	TRBD1	AGSEGTGGYNEQF
TRBV19	TRBJ2-7	NA	ASSIGGREGEQY
TRBV4-1	TRBJ2-2	NA	ASSQLPPGLSGELF
TRBV5-4	TRBJ1-5	NA	ASSLDQNQPQH
TRBV19	TRBJ2-1	NA	ASMQAGYNEQF
TRBV2	TRBJ1-2	NA	ASSRLLDSPYGYT
TRBV5-1	TRBJ2-3	TRBD2	ASSLLTSGDYNTQY
TRBV5-4	TRBJ2-2	NA	ASSLFSRGGELF
TRBV28	TRBJ1-1	NA	ASSPQNPPRDRTEAF
TRBV5-1	TRBJ1-2	TRBD1	ASSLARGTGEGYT
TRBV5-1	TRBJ1-1	NA	ASSLHGGNTEAF
TRBV30	TRBJ1-2	TRBD1	AWSAQTGKIPFYGYT
TRBV5-1	TRBJ1-1	NA	ASSPTDTEAF
TRBV7-9	TRBJ2-5	TRBD2	ASSPERTSGGETQY